Listed here are 21 T cell receptor beta chains from one sample, sequenced in a study of T cell responses to AZD1222 COVID-19 vaccine. The protocol was immunoSEQ multiplex PCR, while the TCRdb copy is restricted to in-frame clones and leaves out a portion. The repertoire holds 90,000 to 120,000 clones, with 85% to 90% as singletons. Sequencing used peripheral blood, obtained on day 0 of AZD1222 vaccination. These receptors all come from an adult in good health.

This clone showed up just a few times. The rearrangement uses TRBV27 and TRBJ1-1, with D unresolved. CDR3 length equals 13 residues. Trimming took 7 bases from V and 4 from J, leaving 13 bases between them. CDR1 and CDR2 from the germline V gene are MNHEY and SMNVEV (reference sequence). The CDR3 is CASTSYGGTEAFF. CDR3 DNA sequence: TGTGCCAGCACATCGTACGGAGGCACTGAAGCTTTCTTT.

The chain joins TRBV7-8 to TRBJ2-3; D possibly uses TRBD1 or TRBD2 (5 bases each). There are 15 residues in the CDR3. Germline V lookup: CDR1 SGHVS, CDR2 FQNEAQ. V was shortened by 3 bases and J by 4 bases, with 14 bases between the two germline ends. The CDR3 region has the DNA TGTGCCAGCAGCTTTGTGGGGGTGGGCGCAGATACGCAGTATTTT. It yields the protein CASSFVGVGADTQYF.

The chain couples TRBV11-2 to TRBJ1-4; weak D call: TRBD1 (6 bases). The V end lost 5 bases, the J end lost 8 bases, and 12 bases lay between the germline ends. CDR3 length: 13 amino acids. Germline V gives CDR1 SGHAT, CDR2 FQNNGV. The CDR3 is CASSRQAREKLFF. The CDR3 DNA is TGTGCCAGCAGCCGACAGGCGCGGGAAAAACTGTTTTTT.

The rearrangement uses TRBV5-1 and TRBJ1-4; possible D gene TRBD1, 5 bases. Germline lookup yields CDR1 SGHRS and CDR2 YFSETQ. The CDR3 runs 16 residues. V shed 6 bases and J shed 0 bases, with 15 bases lying between them. The CDR3 nucleotides read TGCGCCAGCACCCTGGCCGGGGGTTCAACTAATGAAAAACTGTTTTTT. Translated, it gives CASTLAGGSTNEKLFF.

This chain connects TRBV29-1 to TRBJ1-2; 12 nucleotides line up with TRBD1. CDR3 length: 14 residues. Germline V lookup: CDR1 SQVTM, CDR2 ANQGSEA. Losses at the gene ends were 1 base for V and 7 bases for J; bases not matched to a gene: 4. The CDR3 nucleotides are TGCAGCGTTGAAGCCGGGACAGGGGGCTTTGGCTACACCTTC. This sequence encodes CSVEAGTGGFGYTF. Variable domain in full (rest from reference TRBV29-1 and TRBJ1-2): SAVISQKPSRDICQRGTSLTIQCQVDSQVTMMFWYRQQPGQSLTLIATANQGSEATYESGFVIDKFPISRPNLTFSTLTVSNMSPEDSSIYLCSVEAGTGGFGYTFGSGTRLTVV.

The rearrangement links TRBV4-1 to TRBJ1-6; 7 bases are shared with TRBD1. CDR3 length: 16 amino acids. CDR1 and CDR2 (germline): MGHRA, YSYEKL. After removal of 4 bases from V and 9 bases from J, the junction contained 12 bases not matched to a gene. CDR3 in amino acids: CASSLPKGTDSSPLHF. As DNA, the CDR3 is TGCGCCAGCAGCCTCCCGAAGGGGACAGATAGTTCACCCCTCCACTTT.

This chain uses TRBV5-1 with TRBJ2-5; the match to TRBD1 covers 8 bases. Trimming at V came to 4 bases and at J to 0 bases, leaving 14 bases not matched to a gene. CDR1 and CDR2 (germline): SGHRS, YFSETQ. The CDR3 contains 18 residues. CDR3 in DNA: TGCGCCAGCAGCCCGGGACAGGTTACTTTCGGATACCAAGAGACCCAGTACTTC. This encodes CASSPGQVTFGYQETQYF.

Concerning this clone itself: The sample holds other DNA sequences that translate to the same CDR3. The genes are TRBV7-8 and TRBJ1-1, with D possibly matching TRBD1 (6 bases). The CDR3 has 15 residues. Trimming pared 1 base from V and 8 bases from J, leaving 17 bases between. CDR1 SGHVS and CDR2 FQNEAQ come from the germline V gene. DNA for the CDR3: TGTGCCAGCAGCTTAGGTCGGGGGGGCGACAGGGAAGCTTTCTTT. It specifies CASSLGRGGDREAFF.

The chain recombines TRBV30 with TRBJ1-4, with 8 bases lining up with TRBD1. Trimming cost V 7 bases and J 0 bases; bases outside gene matches: 4. The CDR3 extends over 14 amino acids. The V gene's germline CDR1 is GTSNPN and CDR2 SVGIG (reference sequence). The CDR3 here is CAFRGPSTNEKLFF. The CDR3 nucleotides are TGTGCCTTCAGGGGGCCTTCAACTAATGAAAAACTGTTTTTT.

The chain links TRBV28 to TRBJ1-2; 10 nucleotides match TRBD1. The J segment lost 6 bases and the V segment lost 10 bases, leaving 11 bases of the junction unmatched. Germline V gene data show CDR1 as MDHEN and CDR2 as SYDVKM. The CDR3 runs 14 residues. The CDR3 reads CAILRGQGGHGYTF. The CDR3 region has the DNA TGTGCCATCCTACGTGGACAGGGGGGTCATGGCTACACCTTC.

The rearrangement joins TRBV19 to TRBJ2-1, with D perhaps matching TRBD2 (6 bases). The length of the CDR3 is 15 residues. The germline CDR1 and CDR2 sequences are LNHDA and SQIVND (reference sequence). Between the trimmed V and J ends, which lost 6 bases and 0 bases, there was a span of 12 bases. CDR3 sequence (DNA): TGTGCCAGTAGGGTCAGCGGGCCCTCCTACAATGAGCAGTTCTTC. Translated: CASRVSGPSYNEQFF.

The V call is TRBV27, the J call TRBJ1-2; TRBD1 might be the D (5 bases). The CDR3 runs 12 residues. Trimming left V 2 bases short and J 6 bases short, with 7 bases between. In germline, CDR1 is MNHEY, CDR2 SMNVEV (reference sequence). CDR3 region: CASSLRGDGYTF. In DNA, the CDR3 is TGTGCCAGCAGTTTAAGAGGGGATGGCTACACCTTC.

The V gene is TRBV5-1, the J gene TRBJ2-1; D call uncertain. V was pared by 5 bases and J by 3 bases, with 9 bases between. Germline V gives CDR1 SGHRS, CDR2 YFSETQ. The length of the CDR3 is 13 residues. The CDR3 DNA reads as TGCGCCAGCAGTTTAGAGGTCTACAATGAGCAGTTCTTC. It is translated as CASSLEVYNEQFF.

In this sample, this clone turned up a few times. The chain joins TRBV7-9 to TRBJ2-7, with D possibly TRBD2 on 5 matching bases. CDR3 length equals 15 residues. The germline V and J ends were trimmed by 1 base and 3 bases, with 13 bases remaining between them. Germline lookup yields CDR1 SEHNR and CDR2 FQNEAQ (reference sequence). The CDR3 loop reads CASSLVMGSGYEQYF. CDR3 nucleotide sequence: TGTGCCAGCAGCTTAGTCATGGGGAGCGGCTACGAGCAGTACTTC.

V is TRBV7-9 and J is TRBJ2-7; tentatively, D is TRBD1 (6 bases). The CDR3 is 14 residues long. The germline gives CDR1 SEHNR, CDR2 FQNEAQ (reference sequence). Trimming took off 5 bases at V and 0 bases at J, with 11 bases between the two ends. The CDR3 bases are TGTGCCAGCAGCCCAGGGGCAGCCTCCTACGAGCAGTACTTC. Protein product: CASSPGAASYEQYF.

The chain links TRBV27 to TRBJ1-5; no definite D call. This CDR3 is 14 amino acids long. V was pared by 2 bases and J by 4 bases, with 9 bases between. From germline, CDR1 is MNHEY and CDR2 SMNVEV (reference sequence). CDR3 amino acids: CASSLKSGNQPQHF. The DNA for the CDR3 is TGTGCCAGCAGTTTAAAGTCTGGAAATCAGCCCCAGCATTTT.

The rearrangement joins TRBV18 to TRBJ2-7; D uncertain. CDR3 size: 16 residues. Germline V lookup: CDR1 KGHSH, CDR2 LQKENI. V gave up 3 bases and J gave up 1 base, with 16 bases separating them. This CDR3 reads CASSPDTPALSYEQYF. The CDR3 bases are TGTGCCAGCTCACCGGATACTCCAGCCCTATCCTACGAGCAGTACTTC.

The chain links TRBV6-5 to TRBJ2-7, with D possibly TRBD2 on 6 matching bases. The CDR3 contains 12 residues. The germline gives CDR1 MNHEY, CDR2 SVGAGI. Trimming removed 5 bases at V and 4 bases at J, with 9 bases between. The CDR3 bases are TGTGCCAGCAGTAGGGGAGGTTACGAGCAGTACTTC. This sequence encodes CASSRGGYEQYF.

The chain carries TRBV28 and TRBJ2-5; D unclear. V shed 3 bases and J shed 2 bases, with 10 bases lying between them. Germline-derived CDR1 and CDR2 are MDHEN and SYDVKM. The CDR3 runs to 14 residues. In DNA, the CDR3 is TGTGCCAGCAGTTTTCTCCAAATACAAGAGACCCAGTACTTC. This translates into CASSFLQIQETQYF.

This clone has only one observation. The sample holds other DNA sequences that translate to the same CDR3. V usage is TRBV19 and J usage is TRBJ2-1; 7 positions agree with TRBD2. Germline CDR1 reads LNHDA; CDR2 reads SQIVND (reference sequence). V lost 1 base to trimming and J lost 4 bases; unmatched junction nucleotides: 4. The CDR3 is made up of 15 amino acids. CDR3 DNA: TGTGCCAGTAGTATAGGGGCTAGCGGTTACAATGAGCAGTTCTTC. The encoded protein is CASSIGASGYNEQFF.

This clone was seen once. V gene TRBV28 combines with J gene TRBJ2-3; D remains unclear. The V end was cut by 6 bases, the J end by 4 bases, with 8 bases between. CDR3 length: 12 amino acids. Germline V gene data show CDR1 as MDHEN and CDR2 as SYDVKM. This CDR3 reads CASSPVADTQYF. In DNA form, the CDR3 reads TGTGCCAGCAGCCCGGTCGCAGATACGCAGTATTTT.